The sequence of this T cell receptor (beta chain) was determined in a study of T cells in localized non-small cell lung cancer. Whole-study results and caveats: Tumor trailed uninvolved adjacent lung in T cell clonality, which peaked there. Paired adjacent lung recovered a median about 60 of the top 100 tumor clones. The study linked higher blood T cell density to longer overall survival.

Using immunoSEQ multiplex PCR, the repertoire was profiled, and TCRdb retains in-frame clones only, with some absent. The table shows approximately 60,000 clones, with 90% occurring only once. The CDR3 length is 16 residues. Germline V gene lookup returns CDR1 SGDLS and CDR2 YYNGEE. The V and J ends lost 3 bases and 4 bases, in that order; junction bases with no gene match: 8. Turning to this clone: Antigen specificity is unknown.

This material consisted of peripheral blood, taken before any cancer treatment. This clonotype was sampled from a woman aged 35-75 years with stage I lung adenocarcinoma. The chain employs TRBV9 and TRBJ2-2; 8 nucleotides align to TRBD1. The CDR3 DNA is TGTGCCAGCAGCGCGCGACAGGGGAAAAGCACCGGGGAGCTGTTTTTT. Its translation is CASSARQGKSTGELFF.